Listed below are T cell receptor beta chains from one sample, sequenced in a study of shared clonotypes between healthy human individuals. Sequencing used immunoSEQ multiplex PCR; TCRdb keeps in-frame clones, though not all of them. The sample yields millions of clones, 85% to 95% seen once. Sequencing used naive CD4+ T cells sorted from blood. These receptors originate from a man aged 18 to 35 in good health. Both conserved end residues are part of each CDR3. The D gene is left open where the match is weak. Some rows mark clone size as missing; the rest say once, few, many or name a class of expanded clone.

>.|.|TRBV5-1|TRBJ2-1
TGCGCCAGCAGCTCCGGGATTTCCCCATACAATGAGCAGTTCTTC
CASSSGISPYNEQFF
>TRBD1|few|TRBV30|TRBJ1-3
TGTGCCTGGAGTGTACCGGCAGGGGGCTTGAACACCATATATTTT
CAWSVPAGGLNTIYF
>TRBD2|.|TRBV7-2|TRBJ2-7
TGTGCCAGCAGCTCCCTAGCGGGGGGGCCCTACGAGCAGTACTTC
CASSSLAGGPYEQYF
>.|.|TRBV28|TRBJ1-5
TGTGCCAGCAGTTTCAGAAGCTACAGGGCTTATCAGCCCCAGCATTTT
CASSFRSYRAYQPQHF
>TRBD1|.|TRBV10-3|TRBJ1-1
TGTGCCATCAGTGAGTCAGGGACAGGGAGGTTGAACACTGAAGCTTTCTTT
CAISESGTGRLNTEAFF
>.|.|TRBV7-2|TRBJ2-3
TGTGCCAGCAGCTTAGCCGGGACACCTATCACAGATACGCAGTATTTT
CASSLAGTPITDTQYF
>TRBD1|.|TRBV7-9|TRBJ2-7
TGTGCCAGCAGCTTGGCGGGACAGGGGGCATTTGGCTACGAGCAGTACTTC
CASSLAGQGAFGYEQYF
>.|few|TRBV11-2|TRBJ2-5
TGTGCCAGCAGCTCACCCCAAGAGACCCAGTACTTC
CASSSPQETQYF
>TRBD2|once|TRBV18|TRBJ2-1
TGTGCCAGCTCCGTAGCGGGAGAGACCTACAATGAGCAGTTCTTC
CASSVAGETYNEQFF
>.|.|TRBV30|TRBJ2-3
TGTGCCTGGAGTCCGTCATGGACAGATACGCAGTATTTT
CAWSPSWTDTQYF
>TRBD1|.|TRBV30|TRBJ1-5
TGTGCCTGGAGGGGGACAGGGTTGTGGCAGCCCCAGCATTTT
CAWRGTGLWQPQHF
>TRBD1|.|TRBV12-5|TRBJ2-3
TGTGCTAGTGGTTATGGGACAGCGATTAGCACAGATACGCAGTATTTT
CASGYGTAISTDTQYF
>.|.|TRBV5-6|TRBJ1-2
TGTGCCAGCAGCTCTCTCGGGGTCTATGGCTACACCTTC
CASSSLGVYGYTF
>TRBD2|.|TRBV9|TRBJ2-3
TGTGCCAGCAGCCCTTCCGGGACTAGCGTAACAGATACGCAGTATTTT
CASSPSGTSVTDTQYF
>TRBD2|.|TRBV6-1|TRBJ2-2
TGTGCCAGCGGGGAGGGGAGGAACACCGGGGAGCTGTTTTTT
CASGEGRNTGELFF
>.|.|TRBV6-5|TRBJ1-1
TGTGCCAGCAGTTACGGGGCGGCCATGAACACTGAAGCTTTCTTT
CASSYGAAMNTEAFF
>.|.|TRBV6-5|TRBJ2-2
TGTGCCAGCAGTTACGGGACAAAGAACACCGGGGAGCTGTTTTTT
CASSYGTKNTGELFF
>.|.|TRBV7-9|TRBJ2-3
TGTGCCAGCAGCCAATACACTACCGGCGGCCTTAAAGATACGCAGTATTTT
CASSQYTTGGLKDTQYF
>.|.|TRBV6-5|TRBJ1-1
TGTGCCAGCAAGGGGGGTAGCCAGAACACTGAAGCTTTCTTT
CASKGGSQNTEAFF
>TRBD2|.|TRBV27|TRBJ2-7
TGTGCCAGCAGTTTAGAGCGGGGGGCAACCTACGAGCAGTACTTC
CASSLERGATYEQYF
>.|once|TRBV9|TRBJ2-7
TGTGCCAGCAGGTCCAGGGGTGGGTACGAGCAGTACTTC
CASRSRGGYEQYF
>.|.|TRBV30|TRBJ1-1
TGTGCCTGGAGTGGCCTCGGGAACACTGAAGCTTTCTTT
CAWSGLGNTEAFF